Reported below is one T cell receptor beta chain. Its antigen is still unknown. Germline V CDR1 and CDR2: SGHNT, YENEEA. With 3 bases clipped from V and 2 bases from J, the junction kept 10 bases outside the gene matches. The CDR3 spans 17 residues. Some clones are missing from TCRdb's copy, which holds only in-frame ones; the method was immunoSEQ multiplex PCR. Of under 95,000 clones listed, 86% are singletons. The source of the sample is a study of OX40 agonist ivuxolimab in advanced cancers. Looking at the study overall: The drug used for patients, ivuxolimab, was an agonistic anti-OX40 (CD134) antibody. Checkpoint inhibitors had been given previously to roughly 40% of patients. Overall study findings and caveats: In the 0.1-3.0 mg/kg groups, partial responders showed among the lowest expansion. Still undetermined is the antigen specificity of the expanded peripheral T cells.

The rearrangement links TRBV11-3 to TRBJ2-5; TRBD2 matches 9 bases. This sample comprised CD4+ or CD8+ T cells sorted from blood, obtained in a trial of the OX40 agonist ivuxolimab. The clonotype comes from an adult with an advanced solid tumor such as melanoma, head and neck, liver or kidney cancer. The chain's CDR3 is CASSFVVDSGGQETQYF. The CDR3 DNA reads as TGTGCCAGCAGCTTCGTCGTAGATAGCGGGGGACAAGAGACCCAGTACTTC. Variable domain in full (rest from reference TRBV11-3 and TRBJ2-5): EAGVVQSPRYKIIEKKQPVAFWCNPISGHNTLYWYLQNLGQGPELLIRYENEEAVDDSQLPKDRFSAERLKGVDSTLKIQPAELGDSAVYLCASSFVVDSGGQETQYFGPGTRLLVL.